This T cell receptor (beta chain) was documented in a study of shared T cell receptors in the human thymus. Per the germline V gene, CDR1 is SGHVS and CDR2 is FQNEAQ. The CDR3 contains 19 residues. V was pared by 0 bases and J by 0 bases, with 18 bases between. Using immunoSEQ multiplex PCR, the repertoire was profiled, and TCRdb retains in-frame clones only, with some absent. The table shows about 660,000 clones, with around 87% occurring only once. These data were likewise used in another study, on human thymus T cells. Per that paper: Thymic resections from corrective heart surgery supplied the tissue.

The rearrangement joins TRBV7-8 to TRBJ1-5; possible D gene TRBD1, 6 bases. Sequenced input: thymocytes. This TCR was recovered from a boy less than two years old with a congenital heart defect. This CDR3 reads CASSLALGRGLYSNQPQHF. CDR3 DNA: TGTGCCAGCAGCTTAGCGTTGGGCAGGGGATTATATAGCAATCAGCCCCAGCATTTT.